This T cell receptor (beta chain) was recorded in a study of shared clonotypes between healthy human individuals. Germline loops: CDR1 MNHEY, CDR2 SVGAGI. This CDR3 is 16 amino acids long. V trimming: 0 bases; J trimming: 3 bases; junction bases outside the gene matches: 5. Generated by immunoSEQ multiplex PCR, the TCRdb table keeps only in-frame clones and is missing some. The table records 450,000 to 600,000 clones, around 79% of them present only once. The sequencing sample was made of PBMCs. The chain recombines TRBV6-5 with TRBJ2-1; 7 bases fit TRBD1. The clonotype was recovered from a woman in her 40s in good health. Some clones in this sample may be carry-over from other donors' samples. The CDR3 sequence is CASSYSTGWNYNEQFF. CDR3 DNA: TGTGCCAGCAGTTACTCGACAGGGTGGAACTACAATGAGCAGTTCTTC.